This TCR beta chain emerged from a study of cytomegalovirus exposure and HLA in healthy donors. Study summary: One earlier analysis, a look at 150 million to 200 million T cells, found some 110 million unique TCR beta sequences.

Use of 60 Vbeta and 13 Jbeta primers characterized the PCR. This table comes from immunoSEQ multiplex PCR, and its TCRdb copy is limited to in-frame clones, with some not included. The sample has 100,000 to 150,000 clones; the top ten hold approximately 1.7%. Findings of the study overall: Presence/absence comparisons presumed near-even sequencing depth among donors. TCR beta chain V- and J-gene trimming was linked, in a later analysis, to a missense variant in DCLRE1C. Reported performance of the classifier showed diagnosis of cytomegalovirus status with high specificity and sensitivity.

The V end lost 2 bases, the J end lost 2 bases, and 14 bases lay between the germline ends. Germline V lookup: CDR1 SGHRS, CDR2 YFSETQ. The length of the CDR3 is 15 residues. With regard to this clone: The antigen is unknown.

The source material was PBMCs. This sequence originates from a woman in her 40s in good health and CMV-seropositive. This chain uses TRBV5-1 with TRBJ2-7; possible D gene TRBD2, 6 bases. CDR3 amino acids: CASSLSGGKPYEQYF. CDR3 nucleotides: TGCGCCAGCAGCTTATCCGGGGGAAAGCCCTACGAGCAGTACTTC.